Listed below are T cell receptor beta chains from one sample, sequenced in a study of regulatory T cells in long-lasting Graves disease. TCRdb reprocessed the multiplex PCR reads via MiXCR and lists one record per CDR3 protein. The data show hundreds of thousands of distinct CDR3 sequences, with 18% seen just once and more than 35% held by the top ten. The sequenced sample was peripheral blood mononuclear cells (PBMCs), obtained at new diagnosis, from a patient treated with antithyroid drugs. These receptors were taken from a female donor with Graves disease. Each CDR3 is given without its conserved first and last residue. A D gene is named only where the DNA matches it firmly.

v_call d_call cdr3_aa
TRBV12-3/TRBV12-4 - ASSLWAGARNEQF
TRBV4-1 - ASSHGPPDEQF
TRBV10-3 TRBD1 AISALDRGEETQY
TRBV7-8 - ASSLAQKGNSPLH
TRBV19 - ASSLQGGSYEQY
TRBV28 - ASGEGTAYQPQH
TRBV30 - AWGRGTNEKLF
TRBV11-1 - ASSWDFNSPLH
TRBV27 - ASSAGQKQPQH
TRBV28 TRBD1 ASSFIGQGHQPQH
TRBV29-1 TRBD2 SVERLAGGSDTQY
TRBV6-2/TRBV6-3 TRBD1 ASSGHRGVLDIQY
TRBV28 - ASSPSGESTDTQY
TRBV12-3/TRBV12-4 TRBD1 ASILTGQEYNEQF